Shown below are 6 T cell receptor beta chains from a single sample sequenced in a study of blood T cells in healthy people across ages. Then a second PCR, running roughly 7 to 12 cycles, was carried out with a sample-barcoded 5' primer and a J-beta primer mix. From the 5' RACE reads, TCRdb called clonotypes with MiXCR, one entry per CDR3 protein. The table lists hundreds of thousands of distinct CDR3 sequences, more than 50% of them singletons. Sequences were obtained from blood. These receptors came from a man in his forties in good health.

This chain uses TRBV5-1 with TRBJ2-5; D is ambiguous. The CDR3 sequence is 14 residues long. The germline V gene encodes CDR1 SGHRS and CDR2 YFSETQ. Trimming removed 0 bases from V and 5 bases from J, with 11 bases in between. The CDR3: CASSLAARVETQYF. The CDR3 DNA follows: TGCGCCAGCAGCTTGGCCGCTAGGGTGGAGACCCAGTACTTC.

This clonotype was recorded once. The gene calls are TRBV4-3 and TRBJ2-7; D is ambiguous. There are 14 residues in the CDR3. Germline-derived CDR1 and CDR2 are LGHNA and YSLEER. V lost 1 base and J lost 0, with 7 bases in between. The CDR3 loop reads CASSQVADSYEQYF. The CDR3 nucleotides read TGCGCCAGCAGCCAAGTCGCGGACTCCTACGAGCAGTACTTC.

A few counts support this clonotype. The gene calls are TRBV7-9 and TRBJ2-3, with D possibly being TRBD1 or TRBD2 (5 bases each). V lost 5 bases, J lost 10 bases, and 16 bases lay in between. There are 13 residues in the CDR3. Germline assignment: CDR1 SEHNR and CDR2 FQNEAQ (reference sequence). The CDR3 spells CASSLYPGHAQYF. CDR3 DNA sequence: TGTGCCAGCAGCCTGTACCCGGGGCACGCGCAGTATTTT.

This clonotype was counted between two and nine times. The chain is built from TRBV10-3 and TRBJ1-2; D gene uncertain. This CDR3 is built from 12 residues. CDR1 is ENHRY, CDR2 SYGVKD, per germline. V gave up 0 bases and J gave up 8 bases, with 7 bases separating them. The CDR3 DNA reads as TGTGCCATCAGTGAGTCGAAGGGAGGCTACACCTTC. It is translated as CAISESKGGYTF.

As DNA, the CDR3 is TGTGCCGGACAGGGAACCGGGGCCAACGTCCTGACTTTC. It specifies CAGQGTGANVLTF. The rearrangement links TRBV6-2 or TRBV6-3 to TRBJ2-6; TRBD1 aligns across 8 bases. The CDR3 is 13 residues long. Unmatched junction bases numbered 4, after V lost 11 bases and J lost 4 bases. The V gene's germline CDR1 is MNHEY and CDR2 SVGEGT.

The J gene is TRBJ2-3, the V gene TRBV4-2; maybe TRBD2 (6 bases). V lost 1 base to trimming and J lost 1 base, with 12 bases between them. The V gene's germline CDR1 is LGHNA and CDR2 YNFKEQ. This CDR3 region has 16 residues. CDR3 sequence reads: CASSQGWEVGTDTQYF. The DNA for the CDR3 is TGTGCCAGCAGCCAAGGTTGGGAGGTGGGCACAGATACGCAGTATTTT.